This passage covers 7 T cell receptor beta chains from one sample sequenced in a study of cytomegalovirus exposure and HLA in healthy donors. Primers for the PCR totalled 60 Vbeta and 13 Jbeta. Data came from immunoSEQ multiplex PCR; TCRdb stores just in-frame clones and leaves some out. The data show roughly 200,000 clones, with roughly 68% seen just once and about 3% held by the top ten. Sample: PBMCs. The receptors were gathered from a man aged 35 to 55 in good health and CMV-seropositive.

The chain couples TRBV19 to TRBJ1-5; perhaps TRBD1 as D (6 bases). V lost 5 bases and J 2 bases, leaving 19 bases between the germline ends. Per the germline V gene, CDR1 is LNHDA and CDR2 is SQIVND (reference sequence). The length of the CDR3 is 17 residues. CDR3 loop: CASSSLRGSDGNQPQHF. The CDR3 coding sequence is TGTGCCAGTAGTTCCCTCAGGGGCTCTGACGGCAATCAGCCCCAGCATTTT.

The gene calls are TRBV29-1 and TRBJ1-1; D not certain. Germline loops: CDR1 SQVTM, CDR2 ANQGSEA. CDR3 size: 12 residues. This CDR3 is CGWREPNTEAFF. For the CDR3, the DNA is TGCGGGTGGAGGGAACCAAACACTGAAGCTTTCTTT. The full variable domain, its missing parts supplied by reference TRBV29-1 and TRBJ1-1, is SAVISQKPSRDICQRGTSLTIQCQVDSQVTMMFWYRQQPGQSLTLIATANQGSEATYESGFVIDKFPISRPNLTFSTLTVSNMSPEDSSIYLCGWREPNTEAFFGQGTRLTVV.

This chain uses TRBV5-1 with TRBJ1-2; D gene ambiguous. The CDR3 is 12 residues long. Germline V gene sequence: CDR1 SGHRS, CDR2 YFSETQ. Trimming left V 7 bases short and J 9 bases short, with 16 bases between. CDR3: CASGFGRESYTF. CDR3 in DNA: TGCGCCAGCGGATTTGGACGGGAGAGCTACACCTTC. Full variable domain (outside the CDR3, taken from reference TRBV5-1 and TRBJ1-2): KAGVTQTPRYLIKTRGQQVTLSCSPISGHRSVSWYQQTPGQGLQFLFEYFSETQRNKGNFPGRFSGRQFSNSRSEMNVSTLELGDSALYLCASGFGRESYTFGSGTRLTVV.

The chain has TRBV5-6 and TRBJ2-7; 8 nucleotides agree with TRBD2. The CDR3 has 16 amino acids. J gave up 0 bases and V 2 bases, and 7 bases lay outside the gene matches. Germline assignment: CDR1 SGHDT and CDR2 YYEEEE. This CDR3 reads CASSFLLGGASYEQYF. Here the CDR3 DNA reads TGTGCCAGCAGCTTCCTCCTCGGGGGGGCCTCCTACGAGCAGTACTTC.

The chain uses TRBV28 and TRBJ2-1, with 10 bases that match TRBD2. The germline gives CDR1 MDHEN, CDR2 SYDVKM. Trimming cost V 7 bases and J 4 bases; bases outside gene matches: 16. This CDR3 spans 18 amino acids. The CDR3: CASTVALAGALGYNEQFF. Here the CDR3 DNA reads TGTGCCAGCACCGTAGCCCTAGCGGGGGCCCTGGGATACAATGAGCAGTTCTTC.

The chain links TRBV13 to TRBJ1-1, with D possibly being TRBD1 (5 bases). Germline V gene data show CDR1 as PRHDT and CDR2 as FYEKMQ (reference sequence). The V end lost 5 bases, the J end lost 1 base, and 17 bases lay between the germline ends. This CDR3 is 16 amino acids long. The CDR3 protein is CASSPGFIQGNTEAFF. The CDR3 nucleotides read TGTGCCAGCAGCCCTGGTTTCATCCAGGGGAACACTGAAGCTTTCTTT.

The chain combines TRBV29-1 with TRBJ2-1, with D perhaps matching TRBD2 (6 bases). Germline V gene data show CDR1 as SQVTM and CDR2 as ANQGSEA. Trimming took 3 bases from V and 4 from J, leaving 7 bases between them. This CDR3 region has 12 residues. This chain's CDR3 is CSVERDYNEQFF. The CDR3 DNA sequence: TGCAGCGTTGAGCGGGATTACAATGAGCAGTTCTTC.